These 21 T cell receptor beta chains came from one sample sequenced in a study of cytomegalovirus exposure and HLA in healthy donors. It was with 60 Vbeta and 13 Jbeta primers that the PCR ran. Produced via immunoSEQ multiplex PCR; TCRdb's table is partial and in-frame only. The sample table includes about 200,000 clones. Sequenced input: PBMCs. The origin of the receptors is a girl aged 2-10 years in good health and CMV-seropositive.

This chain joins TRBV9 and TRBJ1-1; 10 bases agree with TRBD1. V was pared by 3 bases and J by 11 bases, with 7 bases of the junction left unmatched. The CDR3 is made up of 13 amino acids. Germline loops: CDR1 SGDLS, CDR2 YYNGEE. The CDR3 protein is CASSEPGTGAAFF. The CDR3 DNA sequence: TGTGCCAGCAGCGAACCTGGGACAGGGGCTGCTTTCTTT.

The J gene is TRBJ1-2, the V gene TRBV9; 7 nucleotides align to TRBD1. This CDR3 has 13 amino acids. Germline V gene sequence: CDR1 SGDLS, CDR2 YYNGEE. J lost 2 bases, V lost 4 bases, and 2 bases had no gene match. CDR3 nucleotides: TGTGCCAGCAGCCCGGGACAGAACTATGGCTACACCTTC. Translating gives CASSPGQNYGYTF. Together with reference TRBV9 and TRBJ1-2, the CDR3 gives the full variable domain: DSGVTQTPKHLITATGQRVTLRCSPRSGDLSVYWYQQSLDQGLQFLIQYYNGEERAKGNILERFSAQQFPDLHSELNLSSLELGDSALYFCASSPGQNYGYTFGSGTRLTVV.

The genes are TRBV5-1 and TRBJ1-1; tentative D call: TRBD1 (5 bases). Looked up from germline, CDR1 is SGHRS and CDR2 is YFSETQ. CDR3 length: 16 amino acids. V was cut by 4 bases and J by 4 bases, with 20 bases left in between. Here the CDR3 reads CASSPGGPNVGTEAFF. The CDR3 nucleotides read TGCGCCAGCAGCCCCGGGGGACCCAATGTGGGCACTGAAGCTTTCTTT. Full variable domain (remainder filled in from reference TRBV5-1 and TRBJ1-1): KAGVTQTPRYLIKTRGQQVTLSCSPISGHRSVSWYQQTPGQGLQFLFEYFSETQRNKGNFPGRFSGRQFSNSRSEMNVSTLELGDSALYLCASSPGGPNVGTEAFFGQGTRLTVV.

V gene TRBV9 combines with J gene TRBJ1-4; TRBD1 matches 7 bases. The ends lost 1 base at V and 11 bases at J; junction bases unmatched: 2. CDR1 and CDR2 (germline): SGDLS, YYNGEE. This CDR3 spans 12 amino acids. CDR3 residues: CASSVQGDKLFF. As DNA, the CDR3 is TGTGCCAGCAGCGTACAGGGGGATAAACTGTTTTTT.

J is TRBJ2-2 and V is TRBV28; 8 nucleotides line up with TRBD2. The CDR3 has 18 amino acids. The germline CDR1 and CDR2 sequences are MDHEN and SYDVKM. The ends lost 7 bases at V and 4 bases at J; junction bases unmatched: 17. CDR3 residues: CASTTPGASGGPTGELFF. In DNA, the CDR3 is TGTGCCAGCACCACCCCAGGGGCAAGCGGGGGCCCCACCGGGGAGCTGTTTTTT. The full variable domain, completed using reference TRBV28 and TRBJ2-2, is DVKVTQSSRYLVKRTGEKVFLECVQDMDHENMFWYRQDPGLGLRLIYFSYDVKMKEKGDIPEGYSVSREKKERFSLILESASTNQTSMYLCASTTPGASGGPTGELFFGEGSRLTVL.

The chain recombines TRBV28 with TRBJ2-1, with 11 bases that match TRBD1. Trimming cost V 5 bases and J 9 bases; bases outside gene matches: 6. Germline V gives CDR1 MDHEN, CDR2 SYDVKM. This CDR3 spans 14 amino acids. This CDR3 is CASSLGQGAGEQFF. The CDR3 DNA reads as TGTGCCAGCAGTCTTGGACAGGGGGCGGGTGAGCAGTTCTTC.

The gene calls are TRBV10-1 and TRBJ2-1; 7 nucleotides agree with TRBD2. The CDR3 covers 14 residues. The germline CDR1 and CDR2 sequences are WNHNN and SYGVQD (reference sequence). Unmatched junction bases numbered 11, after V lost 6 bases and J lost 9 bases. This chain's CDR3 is CASSSPGRGSEQFF. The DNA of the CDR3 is TGCGCCAGCAGCTCCCCAGGTCGCGGGAGTGAGCAGTTCTTC.

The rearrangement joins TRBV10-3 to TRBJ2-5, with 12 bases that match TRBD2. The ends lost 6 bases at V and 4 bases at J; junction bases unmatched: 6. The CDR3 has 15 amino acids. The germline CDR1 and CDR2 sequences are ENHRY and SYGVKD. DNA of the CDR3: TGTGCCATCAGCGCGACTAGCGGGAGTGGAGAGACCCAGTACTTC. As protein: CAISATSGSGETQYF.

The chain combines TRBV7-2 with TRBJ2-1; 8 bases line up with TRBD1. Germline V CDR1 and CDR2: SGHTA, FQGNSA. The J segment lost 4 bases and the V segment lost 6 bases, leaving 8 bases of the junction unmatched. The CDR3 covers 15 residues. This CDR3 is CASSSGQGAYNEQFF. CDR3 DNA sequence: TGTGCCAGCAGTTCCGGGCAGGGGGCGTACAATGAGCAGTTCTTC.

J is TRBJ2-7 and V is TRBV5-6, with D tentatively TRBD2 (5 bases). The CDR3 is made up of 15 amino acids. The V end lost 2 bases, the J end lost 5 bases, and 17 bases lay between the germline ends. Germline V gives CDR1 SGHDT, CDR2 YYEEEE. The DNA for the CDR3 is TGTGCCAGCAGCTTAGTAGAGCGGCCGAGTAACGAGCAGTACTTC. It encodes CASSLVERPSNEQYF.

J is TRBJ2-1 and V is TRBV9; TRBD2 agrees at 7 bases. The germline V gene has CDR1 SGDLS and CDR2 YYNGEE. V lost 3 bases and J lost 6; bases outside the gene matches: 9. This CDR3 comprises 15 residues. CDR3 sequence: CASSEGAGTGNEQFF. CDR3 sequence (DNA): TGTGCCAGCAGCGAGGGAGCGGGAACAGGCAATGAGCAGTTCTTC.

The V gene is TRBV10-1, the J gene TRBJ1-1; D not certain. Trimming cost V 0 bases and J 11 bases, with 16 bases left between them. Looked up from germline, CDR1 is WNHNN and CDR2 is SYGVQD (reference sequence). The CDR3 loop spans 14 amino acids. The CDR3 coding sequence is TGCGCCAGCAGTGAGTCGTCTCTGAGCGTTGGGGCTTTCTTT. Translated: CASSESSLSVGAFF.

CDR3 amino acids: CASSLALRGTEAFF. The CDR3 DNA reads as TGTGCCAGCAGCTTAGCGCTTCGGGGGACTGAAGCTTTCTTT. The chain uses TRBV7-9 and TRBJ1-1, with a weak D call TRBD1 (5 bases). CDR3 length: 14 amino acids. Germline loops: CDR1 SEHNR, CDR2 FQNEAQ (reference sequence). V lost 0 bases, J lost 5 bases, and 10 bases lay in between.

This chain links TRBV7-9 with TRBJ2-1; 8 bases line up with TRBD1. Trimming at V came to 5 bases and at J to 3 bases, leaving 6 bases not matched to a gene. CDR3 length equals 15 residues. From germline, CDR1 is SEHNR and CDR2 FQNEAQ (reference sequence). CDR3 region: CASSRGQGVYNEQFF. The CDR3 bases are TGTGCCAGCAGCCGCGGACAGGGAGTCTACAATGAGCAGTTCTTC.

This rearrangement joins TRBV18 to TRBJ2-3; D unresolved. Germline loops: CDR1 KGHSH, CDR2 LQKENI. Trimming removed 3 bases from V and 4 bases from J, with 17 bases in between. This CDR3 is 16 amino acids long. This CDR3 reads CASSPNAELTPDTQYF. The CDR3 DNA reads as TGTGCCAGCTCACCGAATGCTGAACTTACTCCAGATACGCAGTATTTT.

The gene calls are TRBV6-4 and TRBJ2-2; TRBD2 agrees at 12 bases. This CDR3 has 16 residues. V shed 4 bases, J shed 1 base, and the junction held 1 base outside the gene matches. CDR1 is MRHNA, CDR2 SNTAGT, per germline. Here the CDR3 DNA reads TGTGCCAGCAGTGTACTAGCGGGAGGGAACACCGGGGAGCTGTTTTTT. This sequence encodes CASSVLAGGNTGELFF.

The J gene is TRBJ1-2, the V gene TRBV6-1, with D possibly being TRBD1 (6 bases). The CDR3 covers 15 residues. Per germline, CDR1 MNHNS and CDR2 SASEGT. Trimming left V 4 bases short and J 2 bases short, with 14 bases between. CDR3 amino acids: CASSVRTEPNYGYTF. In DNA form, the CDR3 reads TGTGCCAGCAGTGTTCGGACAGAACCAAACTATGGCTACACCTTC.

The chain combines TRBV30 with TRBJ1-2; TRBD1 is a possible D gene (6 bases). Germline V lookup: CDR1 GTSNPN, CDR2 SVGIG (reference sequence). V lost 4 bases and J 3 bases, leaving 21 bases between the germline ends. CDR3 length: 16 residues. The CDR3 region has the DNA TGTGCCTGGATACCTAACAGGGTATTACGGGACTATGGCTACACCTTC. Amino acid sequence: CAWIPNRVLRDYGYTF.

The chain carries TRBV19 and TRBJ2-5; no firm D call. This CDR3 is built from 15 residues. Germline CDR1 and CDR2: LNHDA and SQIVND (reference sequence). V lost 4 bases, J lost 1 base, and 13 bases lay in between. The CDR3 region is CASSTSAESQETQYF. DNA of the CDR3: TGTGCCAGTAGTACCTCTGCTGAGAGCCAAGAGACCCAGTACTTC.

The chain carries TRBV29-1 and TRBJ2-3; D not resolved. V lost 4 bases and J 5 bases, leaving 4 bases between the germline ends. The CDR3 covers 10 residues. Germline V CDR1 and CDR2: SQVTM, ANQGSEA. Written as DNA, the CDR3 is TGCAGCGTTGGGAGAGATACGCAGTATTTT. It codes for CSVGRDTQYF.

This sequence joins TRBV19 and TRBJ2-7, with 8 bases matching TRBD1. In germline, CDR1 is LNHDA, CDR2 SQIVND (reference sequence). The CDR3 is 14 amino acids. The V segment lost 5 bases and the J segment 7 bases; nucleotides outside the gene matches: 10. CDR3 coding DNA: TGTGCCAGTAGTTCTCCTAGTCGACAGGGGGAGCAGTACTTC. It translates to CASSSPSRQGEQYF.